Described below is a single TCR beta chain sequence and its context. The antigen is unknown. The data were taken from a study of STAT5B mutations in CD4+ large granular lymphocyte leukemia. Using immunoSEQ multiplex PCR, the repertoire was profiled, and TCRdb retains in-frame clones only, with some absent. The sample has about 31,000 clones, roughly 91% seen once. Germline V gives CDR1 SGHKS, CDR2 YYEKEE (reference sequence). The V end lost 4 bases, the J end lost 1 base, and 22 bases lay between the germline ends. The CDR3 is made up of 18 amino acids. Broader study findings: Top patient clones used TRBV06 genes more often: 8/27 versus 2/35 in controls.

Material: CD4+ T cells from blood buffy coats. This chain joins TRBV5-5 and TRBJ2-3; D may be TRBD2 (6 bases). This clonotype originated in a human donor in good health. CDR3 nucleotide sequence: TGTGCCAGCAGCGGCACGCCCGGGAGCGGAGGGGGCACAGATACGCAGTATTTT. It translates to CASSGTPGSGGGTDTQYF.